This is a list of T cell receptor beta chains from one sample in a study of untreated major depressive disorder. Sequenced by immunoSEQ multiplex PCR; TCRdb stores in-frame clones only, minus some. The table lists approximately 24,000 clones, approximately 91% of them singletons, with 0.7% to 0.85% in the top ten. Material: CD4+ T cells from PBMCs. Source of these receptors: a woman aged 25 to 39 with major depressive disorder. CDR3s include the opening cysteine and the closing phenylalanine or tryptophan.

v_call	j_call	cdr3_aa
TRBV28	TRBJ1-2	CASKLTGGRDYTF
TRBV11-2	TRBJ2-5	CASSFKGRETQYF
TRBV7-2	TRBJ2-4	CASSLEIRGAKNIQYF
TRBV7-9	TRBJ2-1	CASSLAGDGHEQFF
TRBV19	TRBJ1-2	CASVTGTATYGYTF
TRBV19	TRBJ1-3	CARDRGGTGNTIYF
TRBV5-3	TRBJ1-4	CARRYEGQTEKLFF
TRBV19	TRBJ1-2	CASSIRSGAKGYGYTF
TRBV18	TRBJ2-5	CASSLGLAVQETQYF
TRBV7-2	TRBJ2-1	CASSIKMGPHNEQFF
TRBV7-2	TRBJ2-4	CASSLSPAQNIQYF
TRBV6-4	TRBJ2-2	CASSPVGTGELFF
TRBV7-9	TRBJ1-2	CASSPVVGYGYTF
TRBV2	TRBJ2-7	CASRPWTGPNEQYF
TRBV18	TRBJ1-2	CASSPTGGYYGYTF
TRBV6-1	TRBJ2-7	CASRELAGARYYEQYF
TRBV7-3	TRBJ2-1	CASSLSSGNNEQFF
TRBV7-2	TRBJ1-6	CASSATGGSYNSPLHF
TRBV19	TRBJ1-6	CASSRGTGQNSPLHF
TRBV7-3	TRBJ2-5	CASSLNAGQETQYF
TRBV7-3	TRBJ1-1	CASSSLGGIAEAFF
TRBV11-3	TRBJ2-2	CASSPGGWNTGELFF
TRBV6-5	TRBJ1-3	CASSYGATFSGNTIYF
TRBV4-1	TRBJ1-5	CASSLGGSNQPQHF
TRBV19	TRBJ2-1	CASSIALATYNEQFF
TRBV4-2	TRBJ2-7	CASSQVQGRTYEQYF
TRBV28	TRBJ2-1	CASSLGRVSYNEQFF
TRBV7-2	TRBJ2-3	CASSLTPDTQYF
TRBV5-1	TRBJ2-1	CASSLGASGYNEQFF
TRBV28	TRBJ2-1	CASSSIVGDGSYNEQFF
TRBV18	TRBJ1-2	CASSPGVDYGYTF
TRBV28	TRBJ1-5	CASSFRNPGQWEQPQHF